This entry lists 32 T cell receptor beta chains sequenced from one sample in a study of molecular identifiers for immune sequencing clone quantification. Via MiXCR, TCRdb re-called the PCR reads, giving one row per CDR3 protein. This table holds approximately 630,000 distinct CDR3 sequences, roughly 25% found once. Sequences were obtained from naive CD8+ T cells from blood, with Jurkat cell RNA spiked in. Indicated subset: FACS-sorted CD8+CD4-CCR7+CD45RA+ naive T cells. These receptors came from a human donor in good health. Some libraries in this study had Jurkat cell RNA spiked in.

This clonotype was recorded many times. The chain combines TRBV6-2 or TRBV6-3 with TRBJ2-5; D is ambiguous. The V end lost 0 bases, the J end lost 9 bases, and 11 bases lay between the germline ends. Germline values: CDR1 MNHEY, CDR2 SVGEGT. CDR3 length: 13 residues. The CDR3 DNA sequence: TGTGCCAGCAGTTACTCGATGGGTTCGTCCCAGTACTTC. This codes for CASSYSMGSSQYF.

In its sample, this clonotype was seen many times. The V gene is TRBV20-1, the J gene TRBJ2-1; TRBD2 matches at 11 bases. V was pared by 5 bases and J by 6 bases, with 3 bases of the junction left unmatched. The CDR3 runs to 13 residues. CDR1 DFQATT and CDR2 SNEGSKA come from the germline V gene (reference sequence). The CDR3 loop reads CSAPTSGANEQFF. CDR3 DNA sequence: TGCAGTGCTCCGACTAGCGGGGCCAATGAGCAGTTCTTC.

The table lists this clonotype with a few counts. This sequence joins TRBV12-3 or TRBV12-4 and TRBJ2-7; 8 nucleotides match TRBD1. With V trimmed by 6 bases and J by 3 bases, 10 bases remained unmatched. This CDR3 contains 15 residues. CDR3 amino acids: CASRTSQGAHYEQYF. CDR3 sequence (DNA): TGTGCCAGCAGAACAAGTCAGGGGGCCCACTACGAGCAGTACTTC.

On this clonotype: A much larger clone differs from this one at a single base, so this may be a read error. V and J are TRBV4-2 and TRBJ1-1; 9 bases agree with TRBD1. The CDR3 has 15 residues. Per the germline V gene, CDR1 is LGHNA and CDR2 is YNFKEQ. Unmatched junction bases numbered 10, after V lost 8 bases and J lost 3 bases. The CDR3 coding sequence is TGTGCCAGCGGGGACAGGGACGGGAGTGACACTGAAGCTTTCTTT. It translates to CASGDRDGSDTEAFF.

This clonotype was recorded a few times. The CDR3 DNA reads as TGTGCCATACAAGAGGACAGGAGTGACATTGAAAAACTGTTTTTT. Protein product: CAIQEDRSDIEKLFF. The rearrangement links TRBV2 to TRBJ1-4, with TRBD1 matching 7 bases. The CDR3 loop spans 15 amino acids. Unmatched junction bases numbered 15, after V lost 10 bases and J lost 7 bases. In germline, CDR1 is SNHLY, CDR2 FYNNEI.

This clonotype was seen a handful of times. The chain joins TRBV2 to TRBJ2-5; D call uncertain. Germline CDR1 reads SNHLY; CDR2 reads FYNNEI. The CDR3 length is 8 residues. The V and J ends lost 8 bases and 5 bases respectively, with 0 bases between them. The CDR3: CASETQYF. The CDR3 DNA is TGTGCCAGCGAGACCCAGTACTTC.

This clonotype was counted at least ten times. The chain links TRBV4-3 to TRBJ1-2; 9 bases map to TRBD1. Trimming took 0 bases from V and 0 from J; bases not matched to a gene: 5. This CDR3 is built from 17 residues. Germline CDR1 and CDR2: LGHNA and YSLEER. The CDR3 nucleotides are TGCGCCAGCAGCCAAGATGGGACAGGGAACCCTAACTATGGCTACACCTTC. As protein: CASSQDGTGNPNYGYTF.

In the case of this clonotype: A much bigger clone sits one base away, suggesting this may be a read error. The chain couples TRBV5-1 to TRBJ1-4, with D unresolved. V lost 0 bases and J lost 8, with 14 bases in between. This CDR3 comprises 15 residues. CDR1 is SGHRS, CDR2 YFSETQ, per germline. CDR3 bases: TGCGCCAGCAGCTTGGCAGACGGGGTTCGAGAAAAACTGTTTTTT. This gives the protein CASSLADGVREKLFF. Looking up the rest from reference TRBV5-1 and TRBJ1-4 gives the full variable domain: KAGVTQTPRYLIKTRGQQVTLSCSPISGHRSVSWYQQTPGQGLQFLFEYFSETQRNKGNFPGRFSGRQFSNSRSEMNVSTLELGDSALYLCASSLADGVREKLFFGSGTQLSVL.

The V call is TRBV2, the J call TRBJ1-2; no firm D call. Trimming took off 1 base at V and 0 bases at J, with 9 bases between the two ends. Germline V lookup: CDR1 SNHLY, CDR2 FYNNEI. The CDR3 is 15 amino acids. CDR3 bases: TGTGCCAGCAGTGAAGTCGTCTCCTCTAACTATGGCTACACCTTC. It yields the protein CASSEVVSSNYGYTF.

This chain joins TRBV28 and TRBJ2-2; D may be TRBD1 (6 bases). Germline V gene sequence: CDR1 MDHEN, CDR2 SYDVKM. The CDR3 length is 15 residues. The V and J ends lost 7 bases and 0 bases respectively, with 12 bases between them. CDR3 amino acids: CASTSDSPNTGELFF. The CDR3 region has the DNA TGTGCCAGCACCTCGGACAGTCCGAACACCGGGGAGCTGTTTTTT.

The chain is built from TRBV11-2 and TRBJ2-1; 9 positions agree with TRBD1. The ends lost 1 base at V and 6 bases at J; junction bases unmatched: 7. The CDR3 contains 16 residues. Germline CDR1 reads SGHAT; CDR2 reads FQNNGV. The CDR3 DNA reads TGTGCCAGCAGCTTAGTAGGGGACAGGGTGGGCAATGAGCAGTTCTTC. It encodes CASSLVGDRVGNEQFF.

This clonotype was detected ten times or more. The rearrangement uses TRBV28 and TRBJ1-3; D is uncertain. Deletions cut 6 bases from V and 4 bases from J, with 13 bases between. Per germline, CDR1 MDHEN and CDR2 SYDVKM. This CDR3 is 14 amino acids long. DNA for the CDR3: TGTGCCAGCAGCCATCCCCGGACGGGAAACACCATATATTTT. Its translation: CASSHPRTGNTIYF.

This clonotype was counted once. Likely a read error: the CDR3 ends without its conserved phenylalanine or tryptophan. The chain links TRBV12-3 or TRBV12-4 to TRBJ2-1; D call uncertain. CDR3 length equals 13 residues. Trimming left V 5 bases short and J 1 base short, with 6 bases between. In DNA form, the CDR3 reads TGTGCCAGCAGTGTACTTTCCTACAATGAGCAGTTCCTC. This codes for CASSVLSYNEQFL.

This clonotype has ten or more counts. This chain links TRBV7-8 with TRBJ1-3; TRBD1 matches 9 bases. Trimming removed 5 bases from V and 3 bases from J; junction bases left unmatched: 11. Per germline, CDR1 SGHVS and CDR2 FQNEAQ. CDR3 length: 17 residues. The CDR3 DNA is TGTGCCAGCAGCGTCGGGACAGGGCTGGATGGTGGAAACACCATATATTTT. It yields the protein CASSVGTGLDGGNTIYF.

This clonotype appeared many times. The chain is built from TRBV15 and TRBJ1-5; no reliable D call. CDR1 is LNHNV and CDR2 is YYDKDF in the germline V gene (reference sequence). Trimming took 1 base from V and 2 from J, leaving 3 bases between them. The CDR3 covers 13 residues. The CDR3 spells CATSRVRNQPQHF. For the CDR3, the DNA is TGTGCCACCAGCAGAGTTCGCAATCAGCCCCAGCATTTT. The whole variable domain, filled in from reference TRBV15 and TRBJ1-5, reads DAMVIQNPRYQVTQFGKPVTLSCSQTLNHNVMYWYQQKSSQAPKLLFHYYDKDFNNEADTPDNFQSRRPNTSFCFLDIRSPGLGDTAMYLCATSRVRNQPQHFGDGTRLSIL.

As regards this clonotype: A much larger clone lies one base from this, so it may be a read error. The chain uses TRBV29-1 and TRBJ1-1; D not resolved. The germline V gene has CDR1 SQVTM and CDR2 ANQGSEA. The CDR3 runs 13 residues. Trimming shortened V by 3 bases and J by 3 bases, and 11 bases separated the two germline ends. The CDR3 protein is CSVEGRLDTEAFF. The CDR3 DNA follows: TGCAGCGTTGAGGGGAGGTTGGACACTGAAGCTTTCTTT.

The V call is TRBV9, the J call TRBJ1-2, with D possibly matching TRBD1 (5 bases). V dropped 3 bases and J dropped 6 bases, with 18 bases sitting between them. This CDR3 comprises 15 residues. Germline CDR1 is SGDLS and CDR2 is YYNGEE. The CDR3 loop reads CASSDRDGQPDGYTF. The DNA for the CDR3 is TGTGCCAGCAGCGACCGGGACGGACAACCAGATGGCTACACCTTC.

This clonotype was recorded a few times. The chain joins TRBV20-1 to TRBJ2-7; D might be TRBD2 (5 bases). Germline CDR1 and CDR2: DFQATT and SNEGSKA (reference sequence). Trimming took 4 bases from V and 0 from J, leaving 16 bases between them. This CDR3 is 15 amino acids long. CDR3 in DNA: TGCAGTGCTAACAACGACGGGGTCCCCTCCTACGAGCAGTACTTC. This gives the protein CSANNDGVPSYEQYF.

This chain uses TRBV6-2 or TRBV6-3 with TRBJ2-1; D perhaps matches TRBD2 (7 bases). CDR1 is MNHEY and CDR2 is SVGEGT in the germline V gene. CDR3 size: 14 residues. V gave up 2 bases and J gave up 9 bases, with 14 bases separating them. DNA for the CDR3: TGTGCCAGCAGTTACATTGGGGGGGCGCTTGAGCAGTTCTTC. Translating it yields CASSYIGGALEQFF.

A note on this clonotype: This may stem from a read error, because a much larger clone lies one nucleotide away. This rearrangement joins TRBV12-3 or TRBV12-4 to TRBJ1-1; the D is unclear. The CDR3 is 13 residues long. The CDR3 loop is CAGSTNRNTEAFF. Here the CDR3 DNA reads TGTGCCGGCAGTACGAACAGGAACACTGAAGCTTTCTTT.

As concerns this clonotype: A much larger clone lies a single base off, so this may be a read error. The chain combines TRBV19 with TRBJ2-5; 10 bases are shared with TRBD2. CDR3 length equals 17 residues. Looked up from germline, CDR1 is LNHDA and CDR2 is SQIVND (reference sequence). The CDR3 DNA is TGTGCCAGTAGTATAGCGCCTAGCGGGAGCTCCCAAGAGACCCCGTACTTC. Translating it yields CASSIAPSGSSQETPYF.

The sample holds a few counts of this clonotype. The genes are TRBV14 and TRBJ1-6, with no clear D. V dropped 0 bases and J dropped 5 bases, with 11 bases sitting between them. CDR3 size: 16 residues. Looked up from germline, CDR1 is SGHDN and CDR2 is FVKESK. The CDR3 DNA follows: TGTGCCAGCAGCCAAGATCGGGTTGTTGATAATTCACCCCTCCACTTT. It is translated as CASSQDRVVDNSPLHF.

About this clonotype: This CDR3 fails to terminate in the conserved phenylalanine or tryptophan, so it likely reflects a read error. Here the CDR3 DNA reads TGTGCCAGCAGGAAAAGTTTGGATTCCGAGACCCAGTACCTC. Translating gives CASRKSLDSETQYL. V is TRBV12-3 or TRBV12-4 and J is TRBJ2-5; D unresolved. The CDR3 has 14 amino acids. Trimming cost V 6 bases and J 5 bases, with 16 bases left between them.

This clonotype appeared many times. The chain joins TRBV7-9 to TRBJ2-5; D might be TRBD2 (6 bases). Germline-derived CDR1 and CDR2 are SEHNR and FQNEAQ (reference sequence). The CDR3 consists of 18 residues. V lost 3 bases and J 2 bases, leaving 22 bases between the germline ends. CDR3 sequence reads: CASSFERSRRETQETQYF. DNA of the CDR3: TGTGCCAGCAGCTTCGAGCGTTCTAGGCGGGAAACTCAAGAGACCCAGTACTTC.

The genes are TRBV5-4 and TRBJ2-7; 8 positions agree with TRBD2. Germline V gives CDR1 SGHNT, CDR2 YYREEE (reference sequence). J gave up 4 bases and V 9 bases, and 12 bases lay outside the gene matches. CDR3 size: 14 residues. The CDR3 is CATSLGGARYEQYF. CDR3 coding DNA: TGTGCCACAAGCCTCGGGGGGGCCAGATACGAGCAGTACTTC.

The table lists this clonotype with a few counts. V gene TRBV2 combines with J gene TRBJ2-7; D may correspond to TRBD1 or TRBD2 (6 bases each). The CDR3 spans 14 residues. CDR1 SNHLY and CDR2 FYNNEI come from the germline V gene. V gave up 7 bases and J gave up 4 bases, with 17 bases separating them. This CDR3 reads CASTPDSSGYEQYF. CDR3 DNA: TGTGCCAGCACCCCGGACAGTAGCGGTTACGAGCAGTACTTC.

This clonotype was found a few times. The chain joins TRBV7-9 to TRBJ2-1; D unclear. Germline-derived CDR1 and CDR2 are SEHNR and FQNEAQ (reference sequence). The CDR3 is made up of 14 amino acids. Trimming cost V 4 bases and J 2 bases, with 9 bases left between them. Here the CDR3 DNA reads TGTGCCAGCAGCTCTCAGACAACCTACAATGAGCAGTTCTTC. This sequence encodes CASSSQTTYNEQFF.

A word on this clonotype: Given a much more abundant clone one base away, this may be a read error. This chain joins TRBV6-2 or TRBV6-3 and TRBJ1-3; no clear D. Germline V CDR1 and CDR2: MNHEY, SVGEGT. The CDR3 covers 16 residues. This CDR3 reads CASEPTGLRSGNTKYF. CDR3 nucleotides: TGTGCCAGCGAACCCACCGGGCTCCGTTCTGGAAACACCAAATATTTT.

The chain couples TRBV4-1 to TRBJ1-4; D is undetermined. The CDR3 contains 15 residues. With 1 base removed from V and 4 bases from J, the gap between germline ends came to 10 bases. The germline gives CDR1 MGHRA, CDR2 YSYEKL. The CDR3, as DNA: TGCGCCAGCAGCCAAGGGGCAGCTATTAATGAAAAACTGTTTTTT. This codes for CASSQGAAINEKLFF.

For this clonotype: A much larger clone sits a single nucleotide away, making a read error possible. The gene calls are TRBV12-3 or TRBV12-4 and TRBJ1-1; D gene uncertain. CDR3 size: 14 residues. The CDR3 DNA reads as TGTGCCAGCAGTTTGGTGGCTCCGAACTCTGAAGCTTTCTTT. Protein product: CASSLVAPNSEAFF.

This clonotype was seen ten or more times. This rearrangement joins TRBV9 to TRBJ2-3, with TRBD2 matching over 10 bases. Germline lookup yields CDR1 SGDLS and CDR2 YYNGEE. The CDR3 is 15 residues long. V lost 0 bases to trimming and J lost 4 bases; unmatched junction nucleotides: 2. CDR3 sequence reads: CASSVGTSGSDTQYF. Here the CDR3 DNA reads TGTGCCAGCAGCGTAGGGACTAGCGGCTCAGATACGCAGTATTTT.

In its sample, this clonotype was seen many times. The rearrangement joins TRBV11-2 to TRBJ2-7; D is unclear. The CDR3 length is 11 residues. Trimming took off 5 bases at V and 7 bases at J, with 9 bases between the two ends. Germline V gene sequence: CDR1 SGHAT, CDR2 FQNNGV. In DNA form, the CDR3 reads TGTGCCAGCAGCCACGCGGAGGAGCAGTACTTC. Its translation is CASSHAEEQYF. Variable domain in full (rest from reference TRBV11-2 and TRBJ2-7): EAGVAQSPRYKIIEKRQSVAFWCNPISGHATLYWYQQILGQGPKLLIQFQNNGVVDDSQLPKDRFSAERLKGVDSTLKIQPAKLEDSAVYLCASSHAEEQYFGPGTRLTVT.